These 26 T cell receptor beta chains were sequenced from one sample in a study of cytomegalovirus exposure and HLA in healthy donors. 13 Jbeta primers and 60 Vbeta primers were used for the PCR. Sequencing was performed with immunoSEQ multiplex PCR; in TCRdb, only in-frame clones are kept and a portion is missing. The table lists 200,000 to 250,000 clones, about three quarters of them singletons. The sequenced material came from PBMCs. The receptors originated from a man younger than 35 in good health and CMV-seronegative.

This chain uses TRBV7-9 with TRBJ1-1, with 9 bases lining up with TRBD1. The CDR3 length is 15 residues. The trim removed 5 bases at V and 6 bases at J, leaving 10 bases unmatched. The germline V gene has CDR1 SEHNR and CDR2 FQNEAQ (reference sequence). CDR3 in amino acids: CASSVKTGGEAEAFF. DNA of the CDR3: TGTGCCAGCAGCGTCAAAACAGGGGGCGAAGCTGAAGCTTTCTTT.

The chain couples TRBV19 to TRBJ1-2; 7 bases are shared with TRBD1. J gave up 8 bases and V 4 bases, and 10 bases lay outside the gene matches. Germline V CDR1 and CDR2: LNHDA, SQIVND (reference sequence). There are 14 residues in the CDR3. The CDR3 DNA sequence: TGTGCCAGTAGTACCCGGGACAGCTTGTGGGGCTACACCTTC. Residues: CASSTRDSLWGYTF.

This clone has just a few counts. The CDR3 loop reads CASQWAASGNSYNEQFF. The CDR3 nucleotides are TGTGCCAGTCAGTGGGCGGCTAGCGGGAACTCCTACAATGAGCAGTTCTTC. The J gene is TRBJ2-1, the V gene TRBV19, with TRBD2 matching 9 bases. The CDR3 totals 17 residues. The germline V gene has CDR1 LNHDA and CDR2 SQIVND (reference sequence). V gave up 8 bases and J gave up 0 bases; unmatched junction bases: 11. The variable domain in full, with the rest retrieved from reference TRBV19 and TRBJ2-1, is DGGITQSPKYLFRKEGQNVTLSCEQNLNHDAMYWYRQDPGQGLRLIYYSQIVNDFQKGDIAEGYSVSREKKESFPLTVTSAQKNPTAFYLCASQWAASGNSYNEQFFGPGTRLTVL.

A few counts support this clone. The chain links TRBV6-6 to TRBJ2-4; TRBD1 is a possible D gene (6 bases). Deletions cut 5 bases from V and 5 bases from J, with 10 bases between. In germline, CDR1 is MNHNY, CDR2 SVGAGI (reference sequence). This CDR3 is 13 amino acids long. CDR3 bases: TGTGCCAGCAGTCCCAGACAGGAAAACATTCAGTACTTC. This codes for CASSPRQENIQYF.

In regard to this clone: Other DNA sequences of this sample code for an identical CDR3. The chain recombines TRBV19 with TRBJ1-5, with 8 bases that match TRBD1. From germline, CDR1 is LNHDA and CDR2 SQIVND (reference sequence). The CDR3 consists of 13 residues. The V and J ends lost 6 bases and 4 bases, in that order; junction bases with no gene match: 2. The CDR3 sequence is CASRGQGNQPQHF. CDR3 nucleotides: TGTGCCAGTAGAGGACAGGGAAATCAGCCCCAGCATTTT.

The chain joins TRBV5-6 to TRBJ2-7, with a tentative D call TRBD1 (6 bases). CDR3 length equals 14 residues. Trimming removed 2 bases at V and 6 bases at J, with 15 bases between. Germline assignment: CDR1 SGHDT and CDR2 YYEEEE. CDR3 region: CASSLGGKVGEQYF. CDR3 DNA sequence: TGTGCCAGCAGCTTAGGGGGAAAAGTTGGCGAGCAGTACTTC.

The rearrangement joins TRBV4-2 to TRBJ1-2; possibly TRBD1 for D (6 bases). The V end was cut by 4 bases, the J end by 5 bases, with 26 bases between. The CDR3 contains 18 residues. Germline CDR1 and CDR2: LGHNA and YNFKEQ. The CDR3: CASSPFTLEMTGLYGYTF. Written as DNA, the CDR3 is TGTGCCAGCAGCCCCTTCACGTTGGAAATGACAGGACTTTATGGCTACACCTTC.

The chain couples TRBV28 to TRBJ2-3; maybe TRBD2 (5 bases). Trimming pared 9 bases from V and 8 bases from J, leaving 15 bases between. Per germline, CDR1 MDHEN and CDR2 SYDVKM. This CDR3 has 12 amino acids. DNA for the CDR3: TGTGCCAGTGCAAAGGATGGAGGTACGCAGTATTTT. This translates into CASAKDGGTQYF.

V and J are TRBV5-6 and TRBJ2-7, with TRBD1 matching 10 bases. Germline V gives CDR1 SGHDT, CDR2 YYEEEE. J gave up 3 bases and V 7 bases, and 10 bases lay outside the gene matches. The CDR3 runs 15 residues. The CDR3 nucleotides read TGTGCCAGCTGCGACAGGGGGCCCCTTGACTACGAGCAGTACTTC. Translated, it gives CASCDRGPLDYEQYF. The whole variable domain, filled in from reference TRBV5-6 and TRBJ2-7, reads DAGVTQSPTHLIKTRGQQVTLRCSPKSGHDTVSWYQQALGQGPQFIFQYYEEEERQRGNFPDRFSGHQFPNYSSELNVNALLLGDSALYLCASCDRGPLDYEQYFGPGTRLTVT.

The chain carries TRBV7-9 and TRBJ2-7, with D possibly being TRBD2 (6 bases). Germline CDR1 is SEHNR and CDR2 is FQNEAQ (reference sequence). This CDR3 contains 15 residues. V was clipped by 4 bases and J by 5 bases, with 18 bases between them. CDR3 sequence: CASSSPTRFAHEQYF. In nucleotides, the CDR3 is TGTGCCAGCAGCTCGCCGACTAGGTTCGCCCACGAGCAGTACTTC.

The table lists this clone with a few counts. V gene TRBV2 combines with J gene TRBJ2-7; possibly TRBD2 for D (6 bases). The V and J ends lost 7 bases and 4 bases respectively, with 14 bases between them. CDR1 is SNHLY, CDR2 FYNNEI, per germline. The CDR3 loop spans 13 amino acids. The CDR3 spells CASTGIGGYEQYF. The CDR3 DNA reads TGTGCCAGCACTGGAATCGGGGGATACGAGCAGTACTTC.

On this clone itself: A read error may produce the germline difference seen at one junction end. The CDR3 DNA sequence: TGTTCCAGCAGCTCCCTTGGACGTCCGACAGGAGACAATGAGCAGTTCTTC. This gives the protein CSSSSLGRPTGDNEQFF. The rearrangement links TRBV7-9 to TRBJ2-1, with TRBD1 as a possible D gene (6 bases). Germline values: CDR1 SEHNR, CDR2 FQNEAQ (reference sequence). The CDR3 is 17 amino acids.

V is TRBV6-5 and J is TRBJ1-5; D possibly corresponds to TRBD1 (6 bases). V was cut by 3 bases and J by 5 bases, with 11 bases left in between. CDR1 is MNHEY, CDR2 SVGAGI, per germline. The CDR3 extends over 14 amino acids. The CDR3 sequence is CASSYTGSDQPQHF. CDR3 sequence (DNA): TGTGCCAGCAGTTATACAGGGTCGGATCAGCCCCAGCATTTT.

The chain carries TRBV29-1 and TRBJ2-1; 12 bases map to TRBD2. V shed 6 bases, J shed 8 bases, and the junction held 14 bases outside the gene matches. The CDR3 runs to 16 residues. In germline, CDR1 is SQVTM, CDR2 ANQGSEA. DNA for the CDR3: TGCAGCGTGCCCCCCCCGACTAGCGGGAGATGGTATGAGCAGTTCTTC. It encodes CSVPPPTSGRWYEQFF.

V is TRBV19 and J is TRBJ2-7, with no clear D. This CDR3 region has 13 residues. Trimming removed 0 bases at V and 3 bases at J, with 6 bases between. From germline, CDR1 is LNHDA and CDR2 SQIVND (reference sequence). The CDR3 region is CASSIDLGYEQYF. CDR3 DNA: TGTGCCAGTAGTATAGATCTAGGCTACGAGCAGTACTTC. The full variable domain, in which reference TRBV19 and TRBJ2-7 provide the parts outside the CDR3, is DGGITQSPKYLFRKEGQNVTLSCEQNLNHDAMYWYRQDPGQGLRLIYYSQIVNDFQKGDIAEGYSVSREKKESFPLTVTSAQKNPTAFYLCASSIDLGYEQYFGPGTRLTVT.

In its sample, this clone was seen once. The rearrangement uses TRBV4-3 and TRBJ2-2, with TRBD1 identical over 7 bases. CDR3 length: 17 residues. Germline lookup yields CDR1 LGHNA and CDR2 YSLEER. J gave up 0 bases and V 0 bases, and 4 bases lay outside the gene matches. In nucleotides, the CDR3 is TGCGCCAGCAGCCAAGATCCGGGGACAGCGAACACCGGGGAGCTGTTTTTT. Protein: CASSQDPGTANTGELFF.

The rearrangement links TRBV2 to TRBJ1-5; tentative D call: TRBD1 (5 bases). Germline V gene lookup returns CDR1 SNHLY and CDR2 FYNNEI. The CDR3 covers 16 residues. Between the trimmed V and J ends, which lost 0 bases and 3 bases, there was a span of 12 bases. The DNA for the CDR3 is TGTGCCAGCAGTGAAGCGCTTCTAGGGGCCAATCAGCCCCAGCATTTT. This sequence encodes CASSEALLGANQPQHF.

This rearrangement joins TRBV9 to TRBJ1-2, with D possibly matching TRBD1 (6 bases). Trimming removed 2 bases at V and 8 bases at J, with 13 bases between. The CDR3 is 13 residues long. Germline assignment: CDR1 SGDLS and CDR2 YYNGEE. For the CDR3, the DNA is TGTGCCAGCAGCGTGGGGGACATCGACGGCTACACCTTC. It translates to CASSVGDIDGYTF.

CDR3 DNA sequence: TGTGCCAGCAGCGTAGGACAGGGGGCAGGTCAGCCCCAGCATTTT. This sequence encodes CASSVGQGAGQPQHF. The rearrangement links TRBV9 to TRBJ1-5; 10 positions match TRBD1. The CDR3 runs 15 residues. The junction had 3 bases not matched to a gene; V was cut back by 0 bases and J by 6 bases. Germline V CDR1 and CDR2: SGDLS, YYNGEE. The full variable domain, its missing parts supplied by reference TRBV9 and TRBJ1-5, is DSGVTQTPKHLITATGQRVTLRCSPRSGDLSVYWYQQSLDQGLQFLIQYYNGEERAKGNILERFSAQQFPDLHSELNLSSLELGDSALYFCASSVGQGAGQPQHFGDGTRLSIL.

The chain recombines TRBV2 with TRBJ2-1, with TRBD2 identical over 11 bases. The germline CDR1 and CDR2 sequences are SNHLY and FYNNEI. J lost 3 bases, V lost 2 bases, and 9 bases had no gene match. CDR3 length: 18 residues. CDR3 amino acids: CASSESLTGTSGYNEQFF. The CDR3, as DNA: TGTGCCAGCAGTGAATCCCTTACAGGGACTAGCGGCTACAATGAGCAGTTCTTC.

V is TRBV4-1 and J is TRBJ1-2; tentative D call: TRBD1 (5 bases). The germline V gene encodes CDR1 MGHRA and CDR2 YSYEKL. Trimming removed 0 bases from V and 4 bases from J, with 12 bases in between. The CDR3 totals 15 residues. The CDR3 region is CASSQETGPSYGYTF. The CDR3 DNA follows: TGCGCCAGCAGCCAAGAAACAGGTCCCTCCTATGGCTACACCTTC.

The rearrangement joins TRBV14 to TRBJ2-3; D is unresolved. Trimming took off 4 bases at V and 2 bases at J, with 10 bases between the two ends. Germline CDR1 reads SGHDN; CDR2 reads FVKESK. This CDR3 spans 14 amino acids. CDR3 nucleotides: TGTGCCAGCAGCCCCGACTTAGCCACAGATACGCAGTATTTT. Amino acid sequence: CASSPDLATDTQYF.

For the CDR3, the DNA is TGTGCCTGGAGTGTGCGGGGTTCGTTGCAAGATACGCAGTATTTT. Amino acids: CAWSVRGSLQDTQYF. V gene TRBV30 combines with J gene TRBJ2-3, with D possibly matching TRBD2 (6 bases). CDR3 length: 15 amino acids. V was pared by 0 bases and J by 5 bases, with 15 bases between. Per the germline V gene, CDR1 is GTSNPN and CDR2 is SVGIG (reference sequence). Using reference TRBV30 and TRBJ2-3 for the parts outside the CDR3, the full variable domain is SQTIHQWPATLVQPVGSPLSLECTVEGTSNPNLYWYRQAAGRGLQLLFYSVGIGQISSEVPQNLSASRPQDRQFILSSKKLLLSDSGFYLCAWSVRGSLQDTQYFGPGTRLTVL.

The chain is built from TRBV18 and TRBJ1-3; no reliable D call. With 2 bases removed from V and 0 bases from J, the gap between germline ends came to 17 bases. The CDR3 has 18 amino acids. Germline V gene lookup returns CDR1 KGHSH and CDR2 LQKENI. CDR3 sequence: CASSPVMRIPDSGNTIYF. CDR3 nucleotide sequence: TGTGCCAGCTCACCAGTGATGAGGATTCCTGACTCTGGAAACACCATATATTTT.

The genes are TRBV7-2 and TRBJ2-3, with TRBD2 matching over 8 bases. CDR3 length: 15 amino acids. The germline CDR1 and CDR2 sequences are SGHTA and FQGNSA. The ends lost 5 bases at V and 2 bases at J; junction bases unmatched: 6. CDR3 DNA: TGTGCCAGCAGCCCCACTAGCGGATTCACAGATACGCAGTATTTT. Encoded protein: CASSPTSGFTDTQYF.

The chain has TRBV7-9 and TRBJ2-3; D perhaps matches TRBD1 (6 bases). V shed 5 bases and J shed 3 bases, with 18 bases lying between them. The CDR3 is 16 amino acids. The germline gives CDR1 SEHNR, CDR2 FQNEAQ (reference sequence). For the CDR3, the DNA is TGTGCCAGCAGCACCGTAACAGGGATGGTGACAGATACGCAGTATTTT. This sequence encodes CASSTVTGMVTDTQYF.